This TCR beta chain came from a study of long-term antiretroviral therapy in people with HIV. The study's findings and limits: CDR3 length ranges were narrower in HIV repertoires than in controls.

Samples were assayed with immunoSEQ v3.0 at survey level. Researchers set sequencing to target roughly 35,000-55,000 T-cell genomes per sample. Using immunoSEQ multiplex PCR, the repertoire was profiled, and TCRdb retains in-frame clones only, with some absent. The table shows roughly 37,000 clones, with around three quarters occurring only once. About this clone itself: The antigen remains unidentified.

CDR1 is ENHRY, CDR2 SYGVKD, per germline. V shed 4 bases, J shed 6 bases, and the junction held 0 bases outside the gene matches. This CDR3 region has 12 residues. Each donor had at least one pre-ART and at least two post-ART PBMC samples. Treatment locations for all participants with HIV were in the United States. This chain joins TRBV10-3 and TRBJ2-7; 10 nucleotides agree with TRBD1. The TCR was taken from a man aged 25 to 40 with HIV. The sample here was unsorted PBMCs, taken 3.4 years after starting antiretroviral therapy. This CDR3 is CAISGDRGEQYF. The CDR3, as DNA: TGTGCCATCAGTGGGGACAGGGGCGAGCAGTACTTC.